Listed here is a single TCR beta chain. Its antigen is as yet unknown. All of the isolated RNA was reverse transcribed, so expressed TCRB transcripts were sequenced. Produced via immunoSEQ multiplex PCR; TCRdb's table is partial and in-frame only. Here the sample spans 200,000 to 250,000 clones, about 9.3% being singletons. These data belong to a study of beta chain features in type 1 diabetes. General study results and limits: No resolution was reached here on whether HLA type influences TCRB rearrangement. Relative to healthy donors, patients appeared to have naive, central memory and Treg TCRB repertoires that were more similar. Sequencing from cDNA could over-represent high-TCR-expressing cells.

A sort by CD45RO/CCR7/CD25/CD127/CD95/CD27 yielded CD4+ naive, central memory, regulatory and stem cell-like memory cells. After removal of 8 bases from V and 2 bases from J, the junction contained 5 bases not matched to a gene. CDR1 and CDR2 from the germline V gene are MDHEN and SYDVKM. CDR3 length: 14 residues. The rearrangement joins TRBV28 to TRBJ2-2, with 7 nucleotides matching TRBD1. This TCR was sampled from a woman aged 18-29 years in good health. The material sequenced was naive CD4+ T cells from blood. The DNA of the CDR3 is TGTGCCAGCCGGCCAGGGGGAAACACCGGGGAGCTGTTTTTT. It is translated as CASRPGGNTGELFF.